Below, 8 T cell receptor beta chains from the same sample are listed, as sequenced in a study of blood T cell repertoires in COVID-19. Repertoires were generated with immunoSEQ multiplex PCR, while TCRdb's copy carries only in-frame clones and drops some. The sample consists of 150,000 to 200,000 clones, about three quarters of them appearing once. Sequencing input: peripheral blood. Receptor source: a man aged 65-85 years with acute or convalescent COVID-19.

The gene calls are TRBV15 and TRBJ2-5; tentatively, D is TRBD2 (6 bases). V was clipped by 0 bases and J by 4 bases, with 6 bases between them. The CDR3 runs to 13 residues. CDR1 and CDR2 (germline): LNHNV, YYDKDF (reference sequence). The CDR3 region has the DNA TGTGCCACCAGCAGAGATAGCGGAGAGACCCAGTACTTC. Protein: CATSRDSGETQYF.

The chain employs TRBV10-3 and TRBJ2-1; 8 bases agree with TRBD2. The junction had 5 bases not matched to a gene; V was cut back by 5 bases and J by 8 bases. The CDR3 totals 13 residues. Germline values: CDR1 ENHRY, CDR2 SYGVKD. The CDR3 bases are TGTGCCATCAGTCCCTTTAGCGGGGATGAGCAGTTCTTC. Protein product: CAISPFSGDEQFF.

The CDR3 region has the DNA TGTGCCAGCAGTACCTCGCGGAGTCAAGAGACCCAGTACTTC. Its protein is CASSTSRSQETQYF. V is TRBV6-6 and J is TRBJ2-5; D gene ambiguous. Germline assignment: CDR1 MNHNY and CDR2 SVGAGI (reference sequence). Trimming stripped 5 bases from V and 2 bases from J, with 12 bases between. The length of the CDR3 is 14 residues.

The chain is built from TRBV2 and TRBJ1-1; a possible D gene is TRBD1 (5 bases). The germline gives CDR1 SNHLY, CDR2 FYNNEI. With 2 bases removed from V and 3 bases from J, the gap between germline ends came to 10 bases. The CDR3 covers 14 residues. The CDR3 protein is CASSERGYYTEAFF. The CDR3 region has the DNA TGTGCCAGCAGTGAAAGGGGTTACTACACTGAAGCTTTCTTT.

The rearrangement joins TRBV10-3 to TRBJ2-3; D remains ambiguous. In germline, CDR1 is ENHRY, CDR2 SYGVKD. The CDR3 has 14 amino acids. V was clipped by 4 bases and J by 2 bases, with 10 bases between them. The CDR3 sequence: CAISASASTDTQYF. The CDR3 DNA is TGTGCCATCAGTGCCTCAGCGTCCACAGATACGCAGTATTTT.

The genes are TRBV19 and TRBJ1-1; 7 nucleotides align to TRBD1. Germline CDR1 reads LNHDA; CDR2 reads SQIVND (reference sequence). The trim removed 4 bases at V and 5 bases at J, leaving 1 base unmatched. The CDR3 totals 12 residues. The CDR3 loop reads CASSTTGTEAFF. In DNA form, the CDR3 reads TGTGCCAGTAGTACGACAGGGACTGAAGCTTTCTTT.

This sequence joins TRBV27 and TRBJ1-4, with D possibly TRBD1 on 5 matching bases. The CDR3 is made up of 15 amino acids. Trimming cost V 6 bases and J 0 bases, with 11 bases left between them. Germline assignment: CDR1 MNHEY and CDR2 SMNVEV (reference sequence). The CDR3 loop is CASSPRGPTNEKLFF. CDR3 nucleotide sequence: TGTGCCAGCAGCCCAAGGGGTCCAACTAATGAAAAACTGTTTTTT. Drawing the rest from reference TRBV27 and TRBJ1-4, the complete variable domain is EAQVTQNPRYLITVTGKKLTVTCSQNMNHEYMSWYRQDPGLGLRQIYYSMNVEVTDKGDVPEGYKVSRKEKRNFPLILESPSPNQTSLYFCASSPRGPTNEKLFFGSGTQLSVL.

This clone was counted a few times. CDR3 in DNA: TGTGCCAGTAGCACCTCCCGGTTACAGTACACCTTC. It translates to CASSTSRLQYTF. This chain joins TRBV19 and TRBJ1-2; D remains ambiguous. This CDR3 is built from 12 residues. The ends were cut back, 6 bases at V and 11 bases at J, with 16 bases in the middle. Germline values: CDR1 LNHDA, CDR2 SQIVND (reference sequence). Supplemented by reference TRBV19 and TRBJ1-2, the full variable domain reads DGGITQSPKYLFRKEGQNVTLSCEQNLNHDAMYWYRQDPGQGLRLIYYSQIVNDFQKGDIAEGYSVSREKKESFPLTVTSAQKNPTAFYLCASSTSRLQYTFGSGTRLTVV.